Each of the 5 T cell receptor beta chains below was sequenced from the same sample in a study of PD-1 and CTLA-4 blockade in melanoma. The table came from immunoSEQ multiplex PCR; TCRdb's copy has only in-frame clones and leaves some out. The table shows about 16,000 clones, with 70% occurring only once. This sample comprised CD8+ T cells from peripheral blood, obtained from a patient given anti-PD-1 treatment. The receptors stem from a human donor with melanoma.

This chain connects TRBV7-9 to TRBJ2-1, with D possibly being TRBD1 or TRBD2 (5 bases each). The germline gives CDR1 SEHNR, CDR2 FQNEAQ (reference sequence). Between the trimmed V and J ends, which lost 5 bases and 4 bases, there was a span of 15 bases. This CDR3 has 15 residues. This CDR3 reads CASSLTTGLYNEQFF. For the CDR3, the DNA is TGTGCCAGCAGCCTCACCACGGGGCTTTACAATGAGCAGTTCTTC.

This clone has a handful of counts. This rearrangement joins TRBV19 to TRBJ1-1; tentatively, D is TRBD1 (6 bases). CDR3 length equals 14 residues. V was trimmed by 7 bases and J by 6 bases, leaving 18 bases between them. CDR1 and CDR2 (germline): LNHDA, SQIVND (reference sequence). The CDR3 DNA reads TGTGCCAGTATAAATTCGCAGGGGTTGGCTGAAGCTTTCTTT. It specifies CASINSQGLAEAFF. The complete variable domain, with remaining parts taken from reference TRBV19 and TRBJ1-1, reads DGGITQSPKYLFRKEGQNVTLSCEQNLNHDAMYWYRQDPGQGLRLIYYSQIVNDFQKGDIAEGYSVSREKKESFPLTVTSAQKNPTAFYLCASINSQGLAEAFFGQGTRLTVV.

As to this clone: The limits of the CDR3 on the DNA are not certain, so only TCRdb's listed CDR3 is given. The chain is built from TRBV29-1 and TRBJ1-2. Ends included, the CDR3 has 12 residues. Germline V CDR1 and CDR2: SQVTM, ANQGSEA. CDR3 sequence reads: CSVDFRGYGYTF.

The chain links TRBV4-1 to TRBJ2-1; D gene ambiguous. The CDR3 length is 17 residues. Germline CDR1 is MGHRA and CDR2 is YSYEKL. Between the trimmed V and J ends, which lost 0 bases and 1 base, there was a span of 13 bases. CDR3 DNA: TGCGCCAGCAGCCAAGATTGGGAACCCGAGTCCTACAATGAGCAGTTCTTC. Residues: CASSQDWEPESYNEQFF.

The gene calls are TRBV27 and TRBJ2-5, with 10 bases aligning to TRBD2. CDR1 MNHEY and CDR2 SMNVEV come from the germline V gene (reference sequence). This CDR3 comprises 16 residues. The V and J ends lost 4 bases and 4 bases, in that order; junction bases with no gene match: 9. CDR3 nucleotide sequence: TGTGCCAGCAGTTCCCTAGCGGGGGTTGTGCGAGAGACCCAGTACTTC. Translating it yields CASSSLAGVVRETQYF.